The clone carrying this T cell receptor (beta chain) was detected many times. Its antigen is still unknown. Via MiXCR, TCRdb re-called the 5' RACE reads, giving one row per CDR3 protein. The repertoire holds about 890,000 distinct CDR3 sequences, with 9% to 15% as singletons. V was clipped by 2 bases and J by 1 base, with 6 bases between them. The CDR3 length is 13 residues. Germline-derived CDR1 and CDR2 are WSHSY and SAAADI. The sample is drawn from a study of identical twins. Study-level points and caveats: Twin pairs' shared out-of-frame alpha sequences were enriched in low generation probability. Twins shared beta out-of-frame sequences in excess, but this excess was weaker.

Each donor was a healthy Caucasian. These data were likewise used in another study, on yellow fever vaccine responses in identical twins.

The sequenced sample was PBMCs. The origin of this receptor is a woman between 18 and 29 years old in good health. The rearrangement joins TRBV10-2 to TRBJ2-7; no reliable D call. This chain's CDR3 is CASSEGRSYEQYF. Written as DNA, the CDR3 is TGCGCCAGCAGTGAGGGCCGATCCTACGAGCAGTACTTC.